The 24 T cell receptor beta chains in this list originate from one sample, sequenced in a study of cytomegalovirus exposure and HLA in healthy donors. This PCR relied on a set of 60 Vbeta primers and 13 Jbeta primers. The protocol was immunoSEQ multiplex PCR, while the TCRdb copy is restricted to in-frame clones and leaves out a portion. Among under 150,000 clones listed, approximately 84% were seen once. The sample consisted of PBMCs. These receptors all stem from a man aged 30 to 39 in good health and CMV-seropositive.

The chain uses TRBV6-1 and TRBJ1-1; 9 nucleotides agree with TRBD1. The CDR3 spans 14 residues. From germline, CDR1 is MNHNS and CDR2 SASEGT. V was clipped by 4 bases and J by 5 bases; unmatched bases: 5. Here the CDR3 DNA reads TGTGCCAGCAGTGCTCGGACAGGGGAGACTGAAGCTTTCTTT. This gives the protein CASSARTGETEAFF.

J is TRBJ1-2 and V is TRBV25-1; maybe TRBD1 (6 bases). Germline V CDR1 and CDR2: MGHDK, SYGVNS. The germline V and J ends were trimmed by 7 bases and 8 bases, with 11 bases remaining between them. CDR3 length: 11 residues. In DNA form, the CDR3 reads TGTGCCAGCAACGCAGGGGACGGCTACACCTTC. Translation gives CASNAGDGYTF.

J is TRBJ1-2 and V is TRBV6-1, with D maybe TRBD1 (6 bases). Germline CDR1 is MNHNS and CDR2 is SASEGT. The CDR3 spans 15 residues. Trimming removed 5 bases from V and 2 bases from J, with 15 bases in between. The CDR3 nucleotides read TGTGCCAGCAGTTTAGGACAGTCTTCCAACTATGGCTACACCTTC. Its protein is CASSLGQSSNYGYTF.

This rearrangement joins TRBV27 to TRBJ2-7; the D gene is possibly TRBD1 (5 bases). Germline values: CDR1 MNHEY, CDR2 SMNVEV (reference sequence). Trimming took 3 bases from V and 4 from J, leaving 13 bases between them. The CDR3 runs to 14 residues. The CDR3 bases are TGTGCCAGCAGTTTTACACAGGATCAGTACGAGCAGTACTTC. This sequence encodes CASSFTQDQYEQYF.

This chain links TRBV14 with TRBJ2-3, with D tentatively TRBD2 (5 bases). Trimming removed 5 bases from V and 2 bases from J, with 17 bases in between. This CDR3 spans 16 amino acids. Per germline, CDR1 SGHDN and CDR2 FVKESK. CDR3 nucleotide sequence: TGTGCCAGCAGCAAGGCCAGGCGGGCCGCCACAGATACGCAGTATTTT. Its protein product is CASSKARRAATDTQYF.

The rearrangement joins TRBV19 to TRBJ1-1, with D uncertain. V was trimmed by 5 bases and J by 3 bases, leaving 10 bases between them. Germline V gene sequence: CDR1 LNHDA, CDR2 SQIVND (reference sequence). There are 13 residues in the CDR3. Here the CDR3 DNA reads TGTGCCAGTAGTTATCTGGAGGACACTGAAGCTTTCTTT. It codes for CASSYLEDTEAFF.

The sample holds one count of this clone. This CDR3 is CASSGGGRQETQYF. CDR3 in DNA: TGTGCCAGCAGCGGGGGGGGCCGCCAAGAGACCCAGTACTTC. The chain links TRBV28 to TRBJ2-5, with TRBD2 identical over 8 bases. The germline V gene has CDR1 MDHEN and CDR2 SYDVKM. The CDR3 is made up of 14 amino acids. Trimming at V came to 6 bases and at J to 1 base, leaving 4 bases not matched to a gene.

Worth noting for this clone: Its ends do not fully match the called genes, so a read error is possible. V is TRBV7-9 and J is TRBJ2-7; 8 bases are shared with TRBD2. Germline assignment: CDR1 SEHNR and CDR2 FQNEAQ (reference sequence). The CDR3 is made up of 16 amino acids. CDR3 bases: TGTTCCAGCAGCTCCAGTAATAGCGGGGCATCCTACGAGCAGTACTTC. This gives the protein CSSSSSNSGASYEQYF. Supplemented by reference TRBV7-9 and TRBJ2-7, the full variable domain reads DTGVSQNPRHKITKRGQNVTFRCDPISEHNRLYWYRQTLGQGPEFLTYFQNEAQLEKSRLLSDRFSAERPKGSFSTLEIQRTEQGDSAMYLCSSSSSNSGASYEQYFGPGTRLTVT.

This chain uses TRBV27 with TRBJ2-7; TRBD2 agrees at 9 bases. Germline V gene lookup returns CDR1 MNHEY and CDR2 SMNVEV (reference sequence). V lost 0 bases, J lost 6 bases, and 9 bases stayed unmatched. The CDR3 runs to 16 residues. The CDR3 protein is CASSLSPVAGAREQYF. The DNA of the CDR3 is TGTGCCAGCAGTTTATCGCCGGTAGCGGGAGCCCGCGAGCAGTACTTC.

The chain recombines TRBV15 with TRBJ1-3; the D gene is possibly TRBD1 (5 bases). Trimming pared 1 base from V and 2 bases from J, leaving 9 bases between. This CDR3 is built from 15 residues. Germline CDR1 LNHNV, CDR2 YYDKDF (reference sequence). The CDR3 sequence: CATSRVEGAGNTIYF. The DNA of the CDR3 is TGTGCCACCAGCAGAGTTGAAGGGGCTGGAAACACCATATATTTT.

This clone was picked up one time. The chain joins TRBV28 to TRBJ1-2; no clear D. The CDR3 is made up of 12 amino acids. The V end lost 5 bases, the J end lost 8 bases, and 12 bases lay between the germline ends. The germline gives CDR1 MDHEN, CDR2 SYDVKM. As DNA, the CDR3 is TGTGCCAGCAGTAAGCAAAATTGGGGCTACACCTTC. Protein sequence: CASSKQNWGYTF.

This chain joins TRBV5-1 and TRBJ2-1; 11 bases agree with TRBD2. The germline V gene has CDR1 SGHRS and CDR2 YFSETQ. V lost 3 bases, J lost 6 bases, and 8 bases stayed unmatched. CDR3 size: 16 residues. Here the CDR3 DNA reads TGCGCCAGCAGCTCATCGACTAGCGGGATAGGCAATGAGCAGTTCTTC. Translating gives CASSSSTSGIGNEQFF.

The chain uses TRBV6-4 and TRBJ2-3; maybe TRBD2 (5 bases). Germline CDR1 reads MRHNA; CDR2 reads SNTAGT. The CDR3 extends over 13 amino acids. Trimming cost V 6 bases and J 5 bases, with 12 bases left between them. The CDR3 nucleotides are TGTGCCAGCAGCAAGGAGGCGGGAGATACGCAGTATTTT. It is translated as CASSKEAGDTQYF.

This clone occurred once. Here the CDR3 DNA reads TGCGCCAGCGGGACAGGGAGCTCCTACGAGCAGTACTTC. Its protein is CASGTGSSYEQYF. The gene calls are TRBV5-1 and TRBJ2-7; 9 nucleotides agree with TRBD1. Germline loops: CDR1 SGHRS, CDR2 YFSETQ. The J segment lost 0 bases and the V segment lost 7 bases, leaving 2 bases of the junction unmatched. This CDR3 comprises 13 residues. The complete variable domain, with remaining parts taken from reference TRBV5-1 and TRBJ2-7, reads KAGVTQTPRYLIKTRGQQVTLSCSPISGHRSVSWYQQTPGQGLQFLFEYFSETQRNKGNFPGRFSGRQFSNSRSEMNVSTLELGDSALYLCASGTGSSYEQYFGPGTRLTVT.

This sequence joins TRBV5-8 and TRBJ2-5, with a weak D call TRBD2 (5 bases). Germline lookup yields CDR1 SGHTS and CDR2 YDEGEE. V was cut by 0 bases and J by 5 bases, with 8 bases left in between. The CDR3 length is 13 residues. This CDR3 reads CASSLGRRETQYF. The CDR3 coding sequence is TGTGCCAGCAGCTTGGGGCGGAGGGAGACCCAGTACTTC.

The gene calls are TRBV4-2 and TRBJ1-1; D remains unclear. The germline V gene has CDR1 LGHNA and CDR2 YNFKEQ. The CDR3 is 14 residues long. Deletions cut 0 bases from V and 0 bases from J, with 5 bases between. In DNA, the CDR3 is TGTGCCAGCAGCCAAGATACAATGAACACTGAAGCTTTCTTT. Its protein is CASSQDTMNTEAFF.

CDR3 residues: CASSQDRTSGSYEQYF. The DNA for the CDR3 is TGCGCCAGCAGCCAAGATCGGACTAGCGGCTCCTACGAGCAGTACTTC. The genes are TRBV4-1 and TRBJ2-5; 10 bases are a match to TRBD2. Gene TRBJ2-7 matches the end of the DNA better, so the J call may be wrong. The CDR3 has 16 amino acids. Germline CDR1 and CDR2: MGHRA and YSYEKL.

This chain connects TRBV9 to TRBJ1-2, with D possibly being TRBD1 (5 bases). CDR1 and CDR2 from the germline V gene are SGDLS and YYNGEE. V shed 4 bases and J shed 3 bases, with 16 bases lying between them. This CDR3 has 15 amino acids. CDR3 DNA: TGTGCCAGCAGCCTTCGACAGTCGTCTGACTATGGCTACACCTTC. As protein: CASSLRQSSDYGYTF.

The chain recombines TRBV18 with TRBJ1-6; TRBD1 aligns across 9 bases. This CDR3 contains 14 residues. With 4 bases clipped from V and 5 bases from J, the junction kept 0 bases outside the gene matches. Germline lookup yields CDR1 KGHSH and CDR2 LQKENI. Here the CDR3 reads CASSRDRDNSPLHF. The CDR3 coding sequence is TGTGCCAGCTCACGGGACAGGGATAATTCACCCCTCCACTTT.

The rearrangement uses TRBV18 and TRBJ2-1; possibly TRBD1 for D (5 bases). CDR1 and CDR2 (germline): KGHSH, LQKENI. The CDR3 has 15 amino acids. V was cut by 4 bases and J by 7 bases, with 17 bases left in between. CDR3 nucleotides: TGTGCCAGCTCACAACTCGACAGTCCCGGGAATGAGCAGTTCTTC. It encodes CASSQLDSPGNEQFF.

The V gene is TRBV15, the J gene TRBJ1-3; tentatively, D is TRBD1 (5 bases). Germline loops: CDR1 LNHNV, CDR2 YYDKDF (reference sequence). Trimming pared 8 bases from V and 0 bases from J, leaving 8 bases between. There are 13 residues in the CDR3. As DNA, the CDR3 is TGTGCCACCCAGGGCCACTCTGGAAACACCATATATTTT. It codes for CATQGHSGNTIYF.

This clone showed up just a few times. The chain combines TRBV7-9 with TRBJ1-5, with TRBD1 as a possible D gene (6 bases). The CDR3 loop spans 16 amino acids. Trimming cost V 7 bases and J 0 bases, with 16 bases left between them. Germline-derived CDR1 and CDR2 are SEHNR and FQNEAQ (reference sequence). CDR3 protein: CASILPGHLSNQPQHF. DNA for the CDR3: TGTGCCAGCATCCTTCCGGGACACCTTAGCAATCAGCCCCAGCATTTT.

The V gene is TRBV19, the J gene TRBJ2-3; TRBD2 aligns across 12 bases. The V gene's germline CDR1 is LNHDA and CDR2 SQIVND (reference sequence). The CDR3 contains 16 residues. After removal of 3 bases from V and 4 bases from J, the junction contained 5 bases not matched to a gene. CDR3 bases: TGTGCCAGTAGTATGACTAGCGGGGGTTCTTCAGATACGCAGTATTTT. It encodes CASSMTSGGSSDTQYF.

Only one count was recorded for this clone. The chain couples TRBV18 to TRBJ1-1; 7 positions match TRBD1. This CDR3 is 13 amino acids long. Germline CDR1 and CDR2: KGHSH and LQKENI. Germline trimming cut 5 bases from V and 6 bases from J; bases unmatched to any gene: 6. Written as DNA, the CDR3 is TGTGCCAGCTCAACTGGACAGGACTCTGAAGCTTTCTTT. This translates into CASSTGQDSEAFF.